This TCR beta chain derives from a study of blood T cell repertoires in COVID-19. At the level of the study: PBMCs, B-cell-depleted T cells, or T cells were the source of the cDNA or gDNA that made up the material.

Grouping used clinical history reported by participants in a survey and questionnaire. Recovered status applied to Cohort 3 donors who had two consecutive negative PCRs. It also applied to those with clearance or with symptom resolution. Germline assignment: CDR1 PRHDT and CDR2 FYEKMQ (reference sequence). There are 16 residues in the CDR3. V lost 3 bases to trimming and J lost 0 bases, with 14 bases between them. Authors' methods: For nucleated cells, counts were estimated from reference gene primer amplification. Assay used: immunoSEQ multiplex PCR; TCRdb lists only in-frame clones, some missing. D and trimming come from the DNA, and the V and J calls and clone size come from that table. The table includes around 140,000 clones, over 60% detected once.

The specimen was PBMCs or T cells enriched from blood (not recorded which). The origin of this receptor is a woman in her forties or fifties who had recovered from COVID-19. V gene TRBV13 combines with J gene TRBJ1-1; possible D gene TRBD1, 5 bases. The CDR3 DNA reads as TGTGCCAGCAGCTTGGCTTGGGGCGTCATGAACACTGAAGCTTTCTTT. Encoded protein: CASSLAWGVMNTEAFF. The whole variable domain, remainder taken from reference TRBV13 and TRBJ1-1, is AAGVIQSPRHLIKEKRETATLKCYPIPRHDTVYWYQQGPGQDPQFLISFYEKMQSDKGSIPDRFSAQQFSDYHSELNMSSLELGDSALYFCASSLAWGVMNTEAFFGQGTRLTVV.